What follows describes a single TCR beta chain. PCR employed 60 Vbeta and 13 Jbeta primers. TCRdb's table, derived via immunoSEQ multiplex PCR, lists solely in-frame clones and lacks some. The profile shows fewer than 200,000 clones, about four fifths of them singletons. The sample comes from a study of cytomegalovirus exposure and HLA in healthy donors. Trimming pared 1 base from V and 6 bases from J, leaving 18 bases between. CDR1 and CDR2 (germline): LNHDA, SQIVND (reference sequence). CDR3 length: 17 residues. This chain uses TRBV19 with TRBJ2-2; D perhaps matches TRBD2 (5 bases). The receptor's source is a woman aged 18-35 years in good health and CMV-seronegative. Sequenced input: PBMCs. CDR3 in amino acids: CASSIGTGQGGAGELFF. In nucleotides, the CDR3 is TGTGCCAGTAGTATAGGGACTGGCCAAGGAGGAGCCGGGGAGCTGTTTTTT.